This passage covers 32 T cell receptor beta chains from one sample sequenced in a study of T cell responses to AZD1222 COVID-19 vaccine. Sequencing was performed with immunoSEQ multiplex PCR; in TCRdb, only in-frame clones are kept and a portion is missing. Found here are 100,000 to 140,000 clones, roughly 90% of them singletons; the top ten hold 5.5% to 8%. The material sequenced was peripheral blood, taken on day 0 of AZD1222 vaccination. The receptor set was obtained from an adult in good health.

The genes are TRBV4-3 and TRBJ1-3; D unresolved. CDR1 and CDR2 (germline): LGHNA, YSLEER. The length of the CDR3 is 16 residues. Trimming left V 1 base short and J 0 bases short, with 10 bases between. The DNA of the CDR3 is TGCGCCAGCAGCCAAGGGCAGGCGATCTCTGGAAACACCATATATTTT. It encodes CASSQGQAISGNTIYF.

The chain recombines TRBV7-9 with TRBJ1-4, with a weak D call TRBD1 (6 bases). Germline-derived CDR1 and CDR2 are SEHNR and FQNEAQ (reference sequence). The CDR3 contains 14 residues. Trimming took off 3 bases at V and 4 bases at J, with 9 bases between the two ends. The CDR3 nucleotides read TGTGCCAGCAGCTTTGGACAGAATAATGAAAAACTGTTTTTT. Its protein product is CASSFGQNNEKLFF. Variable domain in full (rest from reference TRBV7-9 and TRBJ1-4): DTGVSQNPRHKITKRGQNVTFRCDPISEHNRLYWYRQTLGQGPEFLTYFQNEAQLEKSRLLSDRFSAERPKGSFSTLEIQRTEQGDSAMYLCASSFGQNNEKLFFGSGTQLSVL.

This clone was found once. V is TRBV24-1 and J is TRBJ1-2, with 7 bases aligning to TRBD1. V shed 7 bases and J 7 bases; nucleotides not matched to a gene: 11. The CDR3 is made up of 14 amino acids. CDR1 and CDR2 (germline): KGHDR, SFDVKD. CDR3 sequence: CATSPSDRLSGYTF. DNA of the CDR3: TGTGCCACCAGCCCATCGGACAGGTTAAGTGGCTACACCTTC.

The chain links TRBV28 to TRBJ2-5, with D possibly called TRBD1 or TRBD2 (5 bases each). This CDR3 comprises 13 residues. Trimming took off 6 bases at V and 5 bases at J, with 13 bases between the two ends. Germline V lookup: CDR1 MDHEN, CDR2 SYDVKM. CDR3 sequence: CASRTSRGETQYF. CDR3 nucleotides: TGTGCCAGCAGAACCTCCCGGGGCGAGACCCAGTACTTC. Using reference TRBV28 and TRBJ2-5 for the parts outside the CDR3, the full variable domain is DVKVTQSSRYLVKRTGEKVFLECVQDMDHENMFWYRQDPGLGLRLIYFSYDVKMKEKGDIPEGYSVSREKKERFSLILESASTNQTSMYLCASRTSRGETQYFGPGTRLLVL.

CDR3: CATSDWRDQEETQYF. In nucleotides, the CDR3 is TGTGCCACCAGTGATTGGCGGGACCAAGAAGAGACCCAGTACTTC. V is TRBV24-1 and J is TRBJ2-5, with D maybe TRBD2 (6 bases). From germline, CDR1 is KGHDR and CDR2 SFDVKD. V was pared by 2 bases and J by 3 bases, with 12 bases between. The CDR3 totals 15 residues.

The J gene is TRBJ2-5, the V gene TRBV5-1; D may match TRBD1 or TRBD2 (5 bases each). The CDR3 totals 16 residues. Germline CDR1 is SGHRS and CDR2 is YFSETQ. V was shortened by 0 bases and J by 4 bases, with 16 bases between the two germline ends. DNA for the CDR3: TGCGCCAGCAGCTTGGTCGTTCGGGGCGCGGGAGAGACCCAGTACTTC. It encodes CASSLVVRGAGETQYF.

The chain links TRBV18 to TRBJ2-2; 7 bases fit TRBD1. The CDR3 length is 14 residues. V lost 3 bases and J lost 5; bases outside the gene matches: 3. Germline CDR1 and CDR2: KGHSH and LQKENI. The CDR3 region is CASSPGTATGELFF. The CDR3 nucleotides are TGTGCCAGCTCACCTGGGACAGCTACCGGGGAGCTGTTTTTT.

V is TRBV7-3 and J is TRBJ2-2; 9 nucleotides align to TRBD1. Looked up from germline, CDR1 is SGHTA and CDR2 is FQGTGA. The CDR3 is made up of 18 amino acids. J was trimmed by 5 bases and V by 1 base; bases with no gene match: 11. Here the CDR3 DNA reads TGTGCCAGCAGCTTAAGTCGGGACAGGGTAGTGCGGACCGGGGAGCTGTTTTTT. This gives the protein CASSLSRDRVVRTGELFF.

The chain couples TRBV9 to TRBJ1-3, with a tentative D call TRBD1 (6 bases). V lost 7 bases, J lost 2 bases, and 10 bases lay in between. Germline V gene sequence: CDR1 SGDLS, CDR2 YYNGEE. This CDR3 has 13 residues. As DNA, the CDR3 is TGTGCCAGCGGAACAGGGCCTGGAAACACCATATATTTT. Its translation is CASGTGPGNTIYF.

Here the CDR3 reads CASSPTQGLPLSGYTF. CDR3 in DNA: TGTGCCAGCTCACCAACACAGGGCCTACCTCTGAGTGGCTACACCTTC. This chain connects TRBV18 to TRBJ1-2, with D possibly being TRBD1 (6 bases). CDR1 is KGHSH, CDR2 LQKENI, per germline. V was pared by 2 bases and J by 7 bases, with 20 bases between. The CDR3 consists of 16 residues. Based on the CDR3 plus reference TRBV18 and TRBJ1-2, the full variable domain is NAGVMQNPRHLVRRRGQEARLRCSPMKGHSHVYWYRQLPEEGLKFMVYLQKENIIDESGMPKERFSAEFPKEGPSILRIQQVVRGDSAAYFCASSPTQGLPLSGYTFGSGTRLTVV.

The V call is TRBV24-1, the J call TRBJ1-5; weak D call: TRBD1 (5 bases). The germline V gene has CDR1 KGHDR and CDR2 SFDVKD. The length of the CDR3 is 20 residues. V shed 3 bases and J shed 3 bases, with 26 bases lying between them. The CDR3 DNA sequence: TGTGCCACCAGTGATGCACCTAGAACGCGGCCGGGGGTGGACAATCAGCCCCAGCATTTT. This gives the protein CATSDAPRTRPGVDNQPQHF.

The V gene is TRBV5-1, the J gene TRBJ2-7; the match to TRBD1 covers 10 bases. CDR3 length: 16 residues. V lost 4 bases, J lost 3 bases, and 10 bases stayed unmatched. From germline, CDR1 is SGHRS and CDR2 YFSETQ. The CDR3 nucleotides are TGCGCCAGCAGCGCAACGACAGGGGGCGGACTCTACGAGCAGTACTTC. Amino acid sequence: CASSATTGGGLYEQYF.

This clone occurred once. The chain joins TRBV28 to TRBJ1-3; possible D gene TRBD1, 5 bases. CDR3 length: 14 amino acids. CDR1 MDHEN and CDR2 SYDVKM come from the germline V gene. Between the trimmed V and J ends, which lost 4 bases and 4 bases, there was a span of 11 bases. CDR3 sequence: CASSSGGSGNTIYF. CDR3 nucleotide sequence: TGTGCCAGCAGTTCGGGGGGATCGGGAAACACCATATATTTT.

The rearrangement links TRBV28 to TRBJ2-2; maybe TRBD2 (5 bases). Germline CDR1 MDHEN, CDR2 SYDVKM. The CDR3 has 14 residues. V lost 8 bases, J lost 3 bases, and 13 bases lay in between. CDR3 protein: CASGDGIYTGELFF. Here the CDR3 DNA reads TGTGCCAGCGGAGACGGGATTTACACCGGGGAGCTGTTTTTT.

This chain joins TRBV29-1 and TRBJ1-1; D call uncertain. The V gene's germline CDR1 is SQVTM and CDR2 ANQGSEA. V was cut by 3 bases and J by 4 bases, with 12 bases left in between. The CDR3 totals 13 residues. Written as DNA, the CDR3 is TGCAGCGTTGAGCCAGGAAGGAGCACTGAAGCTTTCTTT. This encodes CSVEPGRSTEAFF.

The V call is TRBV5-1, the J call TRBJ2-1; 11 bases are a match to TRBD2. The germline gives CDR1 SGHRS, CDR2 YFSETQ. The CDR3 runs to 19 residues. Losses at the gene ends were 4 bases for V and 3 bases for J; bases not matched to a gene: 15. CDR3 nucleotides: TGCGCCAGCAGCGTGGAACAGGGGAGTACTAGCGGGAGCTACAATGAGCAGTTCTTC. Its protein is CASSVEQGSTSGSYNEQFF.

The rearrangement links TRBV5-5 to TRBJ1-1; D is ambiguous. CDR3 length: 12 residues. Germline lookup yields CDR1 SGHKS and CDR2 YYEKEE (reference sequence). The V end was cut by 4 bases, the J end by 6 bases, with 10 bases between. The CDR3 sequence is CASSRGIPEAFF. The CDR3 DNA sequence: TGTGCCAGCAGCCGAGGAATTCCTGAAGCTTTCTTT. Complete variable domain (other parts from reference TRBV5-5 and TRBJ1-1): DAGVTQSPTHLIKTRGQQVTLRCSPISGHKSVSWYQQVLGQGPQFIFQYYEKEERGRGNFPDRFSARQFPNYSSELNVNALLLGDSALYLCASSRGIPEAFFGQGTRLTVV.

The gene calls are TRBV10-3 and TRBJ1-2; tentatively, D is TRBD1 (6 bases). Germline assignment: CDR1 ENHRY and CDR2 SYGVKD. V was trimmed by 6 bases and J by 1 base, leaving 9 bases between them. The CDR3 is 13 amino acids. The chain's CDR3 is CAISEGGNYGYTF. As DNA, the CDR3 is TGTGCCATCAGCGAAGGGGGTAACTATGGCTACACCTTC.

V is TRBV14 and J is TRBJ2-2; unclear D gene. There are 13 residues in the CDR3. V lost 3 bases and J 6 bases, leaving 8 bases between the germline ends. CDR1 is SGHDN, CDR2 FVKESK, per germline. The CDR3: CASSQSAAGELFF. The CDR3 DNA is TGTGCCAGCAGCCAGAGCGCGGCCGGGGAGCTGTTTTTT.

The chain has TRBV10-3 and TRBJ1-5; no firm D call. The CDR3 is 12 amino acids. CDR1 and CDR2 from the germline V gene are ENHRY and SYGVKD. The V end lost 2 bases, the J end lost 3 bases, and 2 bases lay between the germline ends. The CDR3 reads CAISEPNQPQHF. CDR3 bases: TGTGCCATCAGTGAGCCCAATCAGCCCCAGCATTTT.

This chain links TRBV20-1 with TRBJ1-5; D is ambiguous. The V gene lost 3 bases and the J gene lost 1 base, with 7 bases spanning the gap. CDR1 DFQATT and CDR2 SNEGSKA come from the germline V gene (reference sequence). The CDR3 is 13 amino acids. CDR3 region: CSASKGSNQPQHF. The CDR3 coding sequence is TGCAGTGCTAGTAAGGGCAGCAATCAGCCCCAGCATTTT.

The rearrangement links TRBV5-1 to TRBJ2-3; 8 bases are shared with TRBD2. V was clipped by 4 bases and J by 0 bases; unmatched bases: 4. Germline V CDR1 and CDR2: SGHRS, YFSETQ. The CDR3 totals 15 residues. The CDR3 is CASSVAGPSTDTQYF. The CDR3 DNA follows: TGCGCCAGCAGCGTAGCGGGGCCGAGCACAGATACGCAGTATTTT.

V and J are TRBV9 and TRBJ1-1; D gene uncertain. V was pared by 7 bases and J by 1 base, with 11 bases between. Germline assignment: CDR1 SGDLS and CDR2 YYNGEE. The CDR3 sequence is 13 residues long. The CDR3 is CASAGSGNTEAFF. DNA of the CDR3: TGTGCCAGCGCAGGCTCGGGGAACACTGAAGCTTTCTTT.

This rearrangement joins TRBV29-1 to TRBJ2-1; TRBD2 matches at 8 bases. Looked up from germline, CDR1 is SQVTM and CDR2 is ANQGSEA. The CDR3 runs to 17 residues. The J segment lost 2 bases and the V segment lost 2 bases, leaving 11 bases of the junction unmatched. DNA of the CDR3: TGCAGCGTTGAACCGGGGGTGAATAGCGGGACCTACAATGAGCAGTTCTTC. Amino acid sequence: CSVEPGVNSGTYNEQFF.

The CDR3: CASNPETSGLRDTQYF. The CDR3 DNA reads as TGTGCCAGTAACCCTGAAACTAGCGGGTTAAGAGATACGCAGTATTTT. This rearrangement joins TRBV19 to TRBJ2-3; 9 positions match TRBD2. This CDR3 is built from 16 residues. Losses at the gene ends were 7 bases for V and 5 bases for J; bases not matched to a gene: 13. CDR1 is LNHDA and CDR2 is SQIVND in the germline V gene (reference sequence). The full variable domain, completed using reference TRBV19 and TRBJ2-3, is DGGITQSPKYLFRKEGQNVTLSCEQNLNHDAMYWYRQDPGQGLRLIYYSQIVNDFQKGDIAEGYSVSREKKESFPLTVTSAQKNPTAFYLCASNPETSGLRDTQYFGPGTRLTVL.

This chain joins TRBV5-4 and TRBJ2-2; possible D gene TRBD2, 7 bases. V was trimmed by 3 bases and J by 6 bases, leaving 15 bases between them. CDR1 SGHNT and CDR2 YYREEE come from the germline V gene (reference sequence). This CDR3 region has 15 residues. The CDR3 loop is CASSSVGGLAGELFF. The CDR3 bases are TGTGCCAGCAGCTCTGTGGGGGGGCTTGCCGGGGAGCTGTTTTTT.

V usage is TRBV2 and J usage is TRBJ1-5, with 7 nucleotides matching TRBD1. The CDR3 covers 14 residues. Looked up from germline, CDR1 is SNHLY and CDR2 is FYNNEI. The ends lost 4 bases at V and 3 bases at J; junction bases unmatched: 3. CDR3 nucleotide sequence: TGTGCCAGCAGTGGGACAGGCGCCAATCAGCCCCAGCATTTT. Translation: CASSGTGANQPQHF. Complete variable domain (other parts from reference TRBV2 and TRBJ1-5): EPEVTQTPSHQVTQMGQEVILRCVPISNHLYFYWYRQILGQKVEFLVSFYNNEISEKSEIFDDQFSVERPDGSNFTLKIRSTKLEDSAMYFCASSGTGANQPQHFGDGTRLSIL.

The chain has TRBV29-1 and TRBJ2-7, with 9 bases lining up with TRBD2. The CDR3 has 14 residues. The germline V gene encodes CDR1 SQVTM and CDR2 ANQGSEA. Trimming cost V 1 base and J 2 bases; bases outside gene matches: 3. CDR3: CSVEGREGAYEQYF. CDR3 DNA sequence: TGCAGCGTTGAAGGGCGGGAGGGCGCCTACGAGCAGTACTTC.

The chain recombines TRBV6-5 with TRBJ1-3, with D maybe TRBD1 (5 bases). V lost 8 bases, J lost 7 bases, and 12 bases lay in between. The CDR3 runs 12 residues. Germline V gene lookup returns CDR1 MNHEY and CDR2 SVGAGI. This chain's CDR3 is CASYAGGNTIYF. CDR3 DNA sequence: TGTGCCAGCTACGCCGGGGGGAACACCATATATTTT.

The chain uses TRBV12-5 and TRBJ2-1; perhaps TRBD1 as D (5 bases). The CDR3 consists of 11 residues. Trimming shortened V by 8 bases and J by 10 bases, and 12 bases separated the two germline ends. CDR1 LGHNT and CDR2 FRNRAP come from the germline V gene. The CDR3 loop reads CASRTGQEQFF. The CDR3 region has the DNA TGTGCTAGTCGTACAGGACAAGAGCAGTTCTTC.

Only one count was recorded for this clone. The chain couples TRBV19 to TRBJ2-7; D gene uncertain. The CDR3 length is 15 residues. V lost 8 bases, J lost 6 bases, and 23 bases lay in between. Germline V lookup: CDR1 LNHDA, CDR2 SQIVND (reference sequence). The CDR3 DNA follows: TGTGCCAGTGGACCGGCAGGCGGAACAATCGGCGAGCAGTACTTC. Translation: CASGPAGGTIGEQYF.

The V and J genes are TRBV11-3 and TRBJ2-7; D may be TRBD1 or TRBD2 (7 bases each). From germline, CDR1 is SGHNT and CDR2 YENEEA. There are 18 residues in the CDR3. The V end was cut by 0 bases, the J end by 7 bases, with 25 bases between. The CDR3 nucleotides are TGTGCCAGCAGCTTAGATCAGGGAGGGACAGAGTTGCGGATGGAGCAGTACTTC. Amino acid sequence: CASSLDQGGTELRMEQYF.